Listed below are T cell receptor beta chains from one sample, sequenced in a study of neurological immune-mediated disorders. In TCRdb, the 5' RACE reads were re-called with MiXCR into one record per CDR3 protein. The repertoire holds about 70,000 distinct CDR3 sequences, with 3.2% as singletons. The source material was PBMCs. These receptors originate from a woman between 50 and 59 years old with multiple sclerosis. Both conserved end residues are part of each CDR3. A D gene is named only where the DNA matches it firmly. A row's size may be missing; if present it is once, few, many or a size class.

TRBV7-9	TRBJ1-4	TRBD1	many	TGTGCCAGCAGCTCCAACAGGGGGGTTAATGAAAAACTGTTTTTT	CASSSNRGVNEKLFF
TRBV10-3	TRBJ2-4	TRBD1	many	TGTGCCATCAGTGGTGGCGACAGGGTTGGGAACATTCAGTACTTC	CAISGGDRVGNIQYF
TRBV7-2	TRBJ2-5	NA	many	TGTGCCAGCAAAAACAGGAATCAAGAGACCCAGTACTTC	CASKNRNQETQYF
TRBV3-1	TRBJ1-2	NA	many	TGTGCCAGCAGCCAAGATGGGGGGTATGGCTACACCTTC	CASSQDGGYGYTF
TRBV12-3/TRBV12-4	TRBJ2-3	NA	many	TGTGCCAGCAGCCAAGGGGGGCCAAATACGCAGTATTTT	CASSQGGPNTQYF
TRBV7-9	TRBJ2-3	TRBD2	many	TGTGCCAGCAGCACCACGGGAGGGAACACAGATACGCAGTATTTT	CASSTTGGNTDTQYF
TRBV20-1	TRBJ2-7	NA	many	TGCAGTGCCCTTACTGGTGGTTTCTACGAGCAGTACTTC	CSALTGGFYEQYF
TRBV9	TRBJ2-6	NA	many	TGTGCCAGCAGCGCACAGGGTTCTGGGGCCAACGTCCTGACTTTC	CASSAQGSGANVLTF
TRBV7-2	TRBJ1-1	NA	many	TGTGCCAGCAGCTTATTCAGGGCGGTGAACACTGAAGCTTTCTTT	CASSLFRAVNTEAFF
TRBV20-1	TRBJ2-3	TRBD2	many	TGCAGTGCTAGTCTAGTTAGCGGGGGGGCCACTTATACGCAGTATTTT	CSASLVSGGATYTQYF
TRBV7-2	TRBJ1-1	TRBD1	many	TGTGCCAGCAGCACTACAGGGGGCGTTGTTGCGACTGAAGCTTTCTTT	CASSTTGGVVATEAFF
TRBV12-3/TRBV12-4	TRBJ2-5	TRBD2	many	TGTGCCAGCAGTTTGGGGGGGGGACTAGCGGGAGGCGGACAAGAGACCCAGTACTTC	CASSLGGGLAGGGQETQYF
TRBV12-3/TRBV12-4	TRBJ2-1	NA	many	TGTGCCAGCACCTTGTCTGCGGGGAATGAGCAGTTCTTC	CASTLSAGNEQFF
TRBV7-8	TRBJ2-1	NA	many	TGTGCCAGCAGCTTTGGCCTTAGGGATAATGAGCAGTTCTTC	CASSFGLRDNEQFF
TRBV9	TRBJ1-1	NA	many	TGTGCCAGCAGCGTAGACCCCCCGGGTGGGGGCACTGAAGCTTTCTTT	CASSVDPPGGGTEAFF
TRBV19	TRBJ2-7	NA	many	TGTGCCAGTAGTATAGGTGGAGGAGCCTACGAGCAGTACTTC	CASSIGGGAYEQYF
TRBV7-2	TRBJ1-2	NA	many	TGTGCCAGCAGCCCCCTAGGGGGCTATGGCTACACCTTC	CASSPLGGYGYTF
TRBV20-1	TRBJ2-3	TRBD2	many	TGCAGTGCTAGGAAGCGGGGGCCAGATACGCAGTATTTT	CSARKRGPDTQYF
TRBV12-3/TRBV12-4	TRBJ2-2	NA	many	TGTGCCAGCAGGGACGGGAACACCGGGGAGCTGTTTTTT	CASRDGNTGELFF
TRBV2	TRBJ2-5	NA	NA	TGTGCCAGCAGTGGGGCGACTACTCAAGAGACCCAGTACTTC	CASSGATTQETQYF
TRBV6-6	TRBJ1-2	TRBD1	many	TGTGCCAGCAGTTCCCGGGACAGCGAGTATGGCTACACCTTC	CASSSRDSEYGYTF
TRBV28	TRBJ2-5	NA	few	TGTGCCAGCAGTTTATGGGGACGGGGCGGAGAGACCCAGTACTTC	CASSLWGRGGETQYF
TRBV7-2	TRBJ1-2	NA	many	TGTGCCAGCAGCTTAGGGGCAGAGAACTATGGCTACACCTTC	CASSLGAENYGYTF
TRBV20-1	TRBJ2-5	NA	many	TGCAGTGCTAGAGCCAGGGACCAAGAGACCCAGTACTTC	CSARARDQETQYF